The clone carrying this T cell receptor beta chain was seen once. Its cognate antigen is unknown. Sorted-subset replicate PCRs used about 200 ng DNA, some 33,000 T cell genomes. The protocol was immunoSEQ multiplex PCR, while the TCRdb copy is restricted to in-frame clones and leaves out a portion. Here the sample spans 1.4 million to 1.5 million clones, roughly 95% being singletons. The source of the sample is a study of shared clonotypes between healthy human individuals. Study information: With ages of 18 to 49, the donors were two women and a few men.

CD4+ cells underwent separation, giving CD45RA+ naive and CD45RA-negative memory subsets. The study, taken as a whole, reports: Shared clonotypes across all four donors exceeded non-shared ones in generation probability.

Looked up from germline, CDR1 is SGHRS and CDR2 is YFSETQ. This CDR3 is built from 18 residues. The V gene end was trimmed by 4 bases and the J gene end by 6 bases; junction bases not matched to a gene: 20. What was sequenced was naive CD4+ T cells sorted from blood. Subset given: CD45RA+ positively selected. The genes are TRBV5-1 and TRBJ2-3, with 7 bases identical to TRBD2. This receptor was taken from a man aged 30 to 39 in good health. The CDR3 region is CASSPVPSGLPGPDTQYF. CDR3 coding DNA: TGCGCCAGCAGCCCCGTCCCTAGCGGACTACCTGGGCCGGATACGCAGTATTTT. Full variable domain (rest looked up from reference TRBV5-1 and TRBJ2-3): KAGVTQTPRYLIKTRGQQVTLSCSPISGHRSVSWYQQTPGQGLQFLFEYFSETQRNKGNFPGRFSGRQFSNSRSEMNVSTLELGDSALYLCASSPVPSGLPGPDTQYFGPGTRLTVL.